This T cell receptor (beta chain) derives from a study of Ad26.COV2.S vaccination and SARS-CoV-2 variants. About the research overall: The vaccine Ad26.COV2.S was put into the muscle once, or twice with 56 days between.

After removal of 0 bases from V and 1 base from J, the junction contained 6 bases not matched to a gene. CDR1 is SGDLS and CDR2 is YYNGEE in the germline V gene. The CDR3 runs to 16 residues. Produced via immunoSEQ multiplex PCR; TCRdb's table is partial and in-frame only. The sample lists over 400,000 clones; roughly nine tenths were seen once. With respect to this clone: What it binds is not known.

Treatment of the sample: about 20 received Ad26.COV2.S at low or high dose, single or two shots; roughly five received placebo; per-sample allocation not given. At day 63 after the first vaccine or placebo injection, samples were drawn. The shot given was an Ad26 vector that makes Wuhan-strain SARS-CoV-2 spike. Study conclusions and caveats: Possibly, TCR breadth and depth analyses underestimated total T cell responses. The authors reported substantial breadth in spike-specific CD8+ and CD4+ T cell responses after vaccination.

This clonotype was obtained from a person between 18 and 60 years old who received the Ad26.COV2.S COVID-19 vaccine or a placebo. The input for sequencing was peripheral blood, taken in a trial of Ad26.COV2.S vaccine versus placebo. The J gene is TRBJ2-7, the V gene TRBV9; 8 nucleotides line up with TRBD1. Written as DNA, the CDR3 is TGTGCCAGCAGCGTAGGGGGACAGGACCTTTCCTACGAGCAGTACTTC. Protein product: CASSVGGQDLSYEQYF.